The 26 T cell receptor beta chains presented below share a single source sample, sequenced in a study of blood T cell repertoires in COVID-19. The table came from immunoSEQ multiplex PCR; TCRdb's copy has only in-frame clones and leaves some out. Here the sample spans 100,000 to 150,000 clones, around four fifths being singletons. What was sequenced was peripheral blood. These receptors all come from a human donor in a cohort sampled during active COVID-19.

The rearrangement uses TRBV5-8 and TRBJ2-5; 7 nucleotides agree with TRBD2. Germline loops: CDR1 SGHTS, CDR2 YDEGEE. The CDR3 extends over 18 amino acids. V shed 4 bases, J shed 2 bases, and the junction held 17 bases outside the gene matches. The CDR3 spells CASSPIARTSQIQETQYF. CDR3 sequence (DNA): TGTGCCAGCAGCCCCATCGCCCGGACTAGTCAAATACAAGAGACCCAGTACTTC.

The rearrangement links TRBV5-1 to TRBJ2-5; D is perhaps TRBD1 (6 bases). Germline V gene lookup returns CDR1 SGHRS and CDR2 YFSETQ. Trimming shortened V by 2 bases and J by 2 bases, and 10 bases separated the two germline ends. This CDR3 contains 14 residues. The CDR3: CASSFRGGQETQYF. CDR3 nucleotides: TGCGCCAGCAGCTTCAGGGGCGGGCAAGAGACCCAGTACTTC.

V is TRBV30 and J is TRBJ2-7, with D possibly TRBD2 on 6 matching bases. The CDR3 covers 15 residues. Trimming cost V 5 bases and J 0 bases, with 17 bases left between them. CDR1 GTSNPN and CDR2 SVGIG come from the germline V gene (reference sequence). CDR3 sequence reads: CAWARAGRSSYEQYF. The CDR3 coding sequence is TGTGCCTGGGCCAGGGCGGGGCGAAGCTCCTACGAGCAGTACTTC.

V is TRBV7-3 and J is TRBJ1-2; 10 bases are a match to TRBD1. This CDR3 has 17 residues. Germline V gives CDR1 SGHTA, CDR2 FQGTGA. Trimming cost V 2 bases and J 0 bases; bases outside gene matches: 6. In DNA, the CDR3 is TGTGCCAGCAGCTTATTGGACAGGGGGAATGCTAACTATGGCTACACCTTC. Its translation: CASSLLDRGNANYGYTF.

As concerns this clone: Other DNA sequences in this sample translate to the same CDR3. V and J are TRBV6-2 or TRBV6-3 and TRBJ2-7; TRBD2 matches 13 bases. The V gene end was trimmed by 6 bases and the J gene end by 4 bases; junction bases not matched to a gene: 3. CDR1 is MNHEY, CDR2 SVGEGT, per germline. This CDR3 region has 14 residues. CDR3 sequence: CASSRLAGGYEQYF. The CDR3 DNA follows: TGTGCCAGCAGCCGACTAGCGGGGGGTTACGAGCAGTACTTC.

The chain links TRBV27 to TRBJ1-4; D gene uncertain. The CDR3 has 14 amino acids. V shed 0 bases and J shed 12 bases, with 14 bases lying between them. Germline loops: CDR1 MNHEY, CDR2 SMNVEV (reference sequence). CDR3 region: CASSLSWQVGELFF. CDR3 sequence (DNA): TGTGCCAGCAGTTTATCTTGGCAGGTCGGGGAACTGTTTTTT.

CDR3 amino acids: CASSLRQGLGEKLFF. CDR3 DNA: TGTGCCAGCAGCTTAAGACAGGGGCTGGGTGAAAAACTGTTTTTT. The chain employs TRBV9 and TRBJ1-4; TRBD1 matches 8 bases. Trimming cost V 4 bases and J 7 bases; bases outside gene matches: 9. Germline V gene data show CDR1 as SGDLS and CDR2 as YYNGEE. The CDR3 runs 15 residues. Full variable domain (remainder filled in from reference TRBV9 and TRBJ1-4): DSGVTQTPKHLITATGQRVTLRCSPRSGDLSVYWYQQSLDQGLQFLIQYYNGEERAKGNILERFSAQQFPDLHSELNLSSLELGDSALYFCASSLRQGLGEKLFFGSGTQLSVL.

The chain uses TRBV7-2 and TRBJ1-2, with a weak D call TRBD1 (5 bases). The germline gives CDR1 SGHTA, CDR2 FQGNSA. V gave up 2 bases and J gave up 8 bases, with 18 bases separating them. CDR3 size: 15 residues. In DNA, the CDR3 is TGTGCCAGCAGCTTACTGGGTTGGCAGGGTGGCGGCTACACCTTC. Its protein product is CASSLLGWQGGGYTF. The full variable domain, completed using reference TRBV7-2 and TRBJ1-2, is GAGVSQSPSNKVTEKGKDVELRCDPISGHTALYWYRQSLGQGLEFLIYFQGNSAPDKSGLPSDRFSAERTGGSVSTLTIQRTQQEDSAVYLCASSLLGWQGGGYTFGSGTRLTVV.

For this clone: This CDR3 fails to terminate in the conserved phenylalanine or tryptophan, so it likely reflects a read error. The gene calls are TRBV11-2 and TRBJ1-2; 7 bases map to TRBD1. The germline V gene encodes CDR1 SGHAT and CDR2 FQNNGV. The V and J ends lost 3 bases and 6 bases, in that order; junction bases with no gene match: 13. This CDR3 spans 16 amino acids. The CDR3 nucleotides are TGTGCCAGCAGCTTCTCCCCCGGGGGACAGAAGGATGGCTACACCCTC. It is translated as CASSFSPGGQKDGYTL.

This clone was observed a handful of times. This chain links TRBV6-1 with TRBJ1-6; 9 bases are shared with TRBD1. The CDR3 is 17 residues long. V was clipped by 2 bases and J by 6 bases; unmatched bases: 8. From germline, CDR1 is MNHNS and CDR2 SASEGT. The CDR3: CASSETTGGHGNSPLHF. The CDR3 DNA sequence: TGTGCCAGCAGTGAAACAACAGGGGGCCACGGTAATTCACCCCTCCACTTT.

For the CDR3, the DNA is TGTGCCAGCAGCTTGCGACAGTGGGAGACCCAGTACTTC. Amino acids: CASSLRQWETQYF. The V and J genes are TRBV7-9 and TRBJ2-5, with D perhaps matching TRBD1 (5 bases). V lost 3 bases to trimming and J lost 5 bases, with 10 bases between them. The V gene's germline CDR1 is SEHNR and CDR2 FQNEAQ (reference sequence). The CDR3 spans 13 residues.

V and J are TRBV19 and TRBJ2-7; 7 positions agree with TRBD2. The CDR3 consists of 14 residues. Trimming cost V 4 bases and J 5 bases; bases outside gene matches: 8. Germline CDR1 LNHDA, CDR2 SQIVND (reference sequence). The CDR3 here is CASSTSGTNDEQYF. DNA for the CDR3: TGTGCCAGTAGTACTTCCGGGACTAACGACGAGCAGTACTTC.

This chain joins TRBV5-6 and TRBJ1-3; 7 bases agree with TRBD1. CDR3 length: 14 residues. V shed 4 bases, J shed 5 bases, and the junction held 6 bases outside the gene matches. Germline CDR1 reads SGHDT; CDR2 reads YYEEEE. For the CDR3, the DNA is TGTGCCAGCAGCCCAAGGGGGCGGAGAAACACCATATATTTT. It codes for CASSPRGRRNTIYF.

The rearrangement uses TRBV6-5 and TRBJ2-7; TRBD2 aligns across 7 bases. Germline CDR1 is MNHEY and CDR2 is SVGAGI. CDR3 size: 14 residues. V lost 6 bases to trimming and J lost 0 bases; unmatched junction nucleotides: 5. The CDR3 DNA follows: TGTGCCAGCAGAGCGGGAACTCTCTCCTACGAGCAGTACTTC. This encodes CASRAGTLSYEQYF.

The chain joins TRBV7-8 to TRBJ1-2; TRBD1 matches at 9 bases. Unmatched junction bases numbered 13, after V lost 3 bases and J lost 5 bases. Germline CDR1 SGHVS, CDR2 FQNEAQ. The CDR3 has 17 amino acids. The CDR3 region is CASSFRTGADRIYGYTF. The CDR3 nucleotides read TGTGCCAGCAGCTTTCGGACAGGGGCGGATAGGATTTATGGCTACACCTTC. The full variable domain, in which reference TRBV7-8 and TRBJ1-2 provide the parts outside the CDR3, is GAGVSQSPRYKVAKRGQDVALRCDPISGHVSLFWYQQALGQGPEFLTYFQNEAQLDKSGLPSDRFFAERPEGSVSTLKIQRTQQEDSAVYLCASSFRTGADRIYGYTFGSGTRLTVV.

This chain uses TRBV28 with TRBJ1-1; the match to TRBD1 covers 9 bases. CDR1 and CDR2 (germline): MDHEN, SYDVKM. V dropped 6 bases and J dropped 7; count of bases not matched to a gene: 9. This CDR3 region has 14 residues. CDR3 nucleotides: TGTGCCAGCAGACTGGGACAGGGCTATGGTGAAGCTTTCTTT. Translating gives CASRLGQGYGEAFF.

This clone was picked up a small number of times. The CDR3 DNA reads TGTGCCAGCAGTTACTCGGCGGGTCGGCCCCAGCATTTT. As protein: CASSYSAGRPQHF. The chain uses TRBV6-5 and TRBJ1-5; D remains unclear. CDR1 and CDR2 from the germline V gene are MNHEY and SVGAGI. V dropped 0 bases and J dropped 9 bases, with 9 bases sitting between them. The CDR3 contains 13 residues.

The chain has TRBV5-1 and TRBJ1-3; 7 nucleotides agree with TRBD1. V dropped 0 bases and J dropped 2; count of bases not matched to a gene: 2. The CDR3 sequence is 15 residues long. From germline, CDR1 is SGHRS and CDR2 YFSETQ. As DNA, the CDR3 is TGCGCCAGCAGCTTGGCCGGGACAGCTGGAAACACCATATATTTT. Its protein product is CASSLAGTAGNTIYF. Using reference TRBV5-1 and TRBJ1-3 for the parts outside the CDR3, the full variable domain is KAGVTQTPRYLIKTRGQQVTLSCSPISGHRSVSWYQQTPGQGLQFLFEYFSETQRNKGNFPGRFSGRQFSNSRSEMNVSTLELGDSALYLCASSLAGTAGNTIYFGEGSWLTVV.

V and J are TRBV4-2 and TRBJ2-3; the D is unclear. This CDR3 contains 15 residues. V lost 0 bases to trimming and J lost 4 bases, with 11 bases between them. Germline V lookup: CDR1 LGHNA, CDR2 YNFKEQ. CDR3 sequence: CASSQDLLGADTQYF. CDR3 nucleotide sequence: TGTGCCAGCAGCCAAGATCTTTTGGGCGCAGATACGCAGTATTTT.

The chain combines TRBV11-2 with TRBJ2-7; tentatively, D is TRBD2 (6 bases). Trimming shortened V by 1 base and J by 3 bases, and 13 bases separated the two germline ends. The CDR3 contains 15 residues. Germline V gene data show CDR1 as SGHAT and CDR2 as FQNNGV. The CDR3: CASSLGPGVFYEQYF. DNA for the CDR3: TGTGCCAGCAGCTTAGGACCGGGAGTCTTCTACGAGCAGTACTTC.

This clone has a single count. The chain recombines TRBV9 with TRBJ2-3, with TRBD2 identical over 8 bases. This CDR3 has 16 residues. The trim removed 0 bases at V and 6 bases at J, leaving 9 bases unmatched. The germline V gene has CDR1 SGDLS and CDR2 YYNGEE. CDR3 residues: CASSVAPPGGLDTQYF. CDR3 coding DNA: TGTGCCAGCAGCGTAGCTCCACCGGGGGGGCTGGATACGCAGTATTTT.

This clone has a single count. The chain carries TRBV11-2 and TRBJ2-5; 10 bases fit TRBD1. V dropped 3 bases and J dropped 7; count of bases not matched to a gene: 11. In germline, CDR1 is SGHAT, CDR2 FQNNGV. The CDR3 loop spans 16 amino acids. Here the CDR3 DNA reads TGTGCCAGCAGCTTTAGTGACAGGGGGCTAAGTAGGACCCAGTACTTC. It specifies CASSFSDRGLSRTQYF.

This clone came up a few times. The chain uses TRBV27 and TRBJ2-3, with TRBD2 as a possible D gene (5 bases). V shed 3 bases and J shed 8 bases, with 12 bases lying between them. Germline assignment: CDR1 MNHEY and CDR2 SMNVEV (reference sequence). The CDR3 is 13 residues long. The CDR3, as DNA: TGTGCCAGCAGTTTGGCAGACTACAGTACGCAGTATTTT. This codes for CASSLADYSTQYF.

The CDR3 is CASSPPGLGRETQYF. Written as DNA, the CDR3 is TGTGCCAGCAGCCCCCCGGGCCTAGGGAGAGAGACCCAGTACTTC. V is TRBV11-1 and J is TRBJ2-5; tentative D call: TRBD2 (5 bases). Per germline, CDR1 SGHAT and CDR2 FQDESV (reference sequence). With 5 bases removed from V and 4 bases from J, the gap between germline ends came to 17 bases. This CDR3 spans 15 amino acids.

The chain combines TRBV11-3 with TRBJ2-1; D is ambiguous. Germline lookup yields CDR1 SGHNT and CDR2 YENEEA. The CDR3 contains 11 residues. The germline V and J ends were trimmed by 1 base and 10 bases, with 5 bases remaining between them. CDR3 in DNA: TGTGCCAGCAGCTTAGGAGTCGAGCAGTTCTTC. Amino acids: CASSLGVEQFF. Full variable domain (rest looked up from reference TRBV11-3 and TRBJ2-1): EAGVVQSPRYKIIEKKQPVAFWCNPISGHNTLYWYLQNLGQGPELLIRYENEEAVDDSQLPKDRFSAERLKGVDSTLKIQPAELGDSAVYLCASSLGVEQFFGPGTRLTVL.

The table lists this clone with a count of one. This chain uses TRBV6-1 with TRBJ2-7, with 8 bases that match TRBD2. The CDR3 totals 13 residues. Trimming removed 2 bases from V and 4 bases from J; junction bases left unmatched: 1. CDR1 and CDR2 from the germline V gene are MNHNS and SASEGT. This chain's CDR3 is CASSESGSYEQYF. As DNA, the CDR3 is TGTGCCAGCAGTGAAAGCGGGAGTTACGAGCAGTACTTC.